The 23 T cell receptor beta chains given below trace back to one sample, sequenced in a study of blood T cell repertoires in COVID-19. Produced via immunoSEQ multiplex PCR; TCRdb's table is partial and in-frame only. In the table there are about 360,000 clones, 80% to 90% of which are singletons. Sequencing used peripheral blood. The receptors here all came from a woman aged 55-70 years with COVID-19, enrolled during active disease.

The chain's CDR3 is CASSQEKWGREADTQYF. CDR3 nucleotides: TGTGCCAGCAGCCAAGAGAAATGGGGGCGTGAGGCAGATACGCAGTATTTT. The chain recombines TRBV4-2 with TRBJ2-3; D possibly corresponds to TRBD1 (6 bases). V lost 0 bases, J lost 4 bases, and 17 bases lay in between. Germline CDR1 is LGHNA and CDR2 is YNFKEQ. The CDR3 has 17 residues.

This rearrangement joins TRBV18 to TRBJ2-7; TRBD1 might be the D (5 bases). CDR3 length: 12 residues. Germline V lookup: CDR1 KGHSH, CDR2 LQKENI. V was cut by 5 bases and J by 3 bases, with 8 bases left in between. The CDR3 spells CASSSDSYEQYF. CDR3 coding DNA: TGTGCCAGCTCATCAGACAGCTACGAGCAGTACTTC.

The V and J genes are TRBV5-1 and TRBJ2-2; a weak D match, TRBD1 (7 bases). This CDR3 contains 14 residues. CDR1 SGHRS and CDR2 YFSETQ come from the germline V gene. Trimming cost V 4 bases and J 3 bases, with 10 bases left between them. CDR3 DNA: TGCGCCAGCAGCGCGGGACAGTACACCGGGGAGCTGTTTTTT. It yields the protein CASSAGQYTGELFF. The variable domain in full, with the rest retrieved from reference TRBV5-1 and TRBJ2-2, is KAGVTQTPRYLIKTRGQQVTLSCSPISGHRSVSWYQQTPGQGLQFLFEYFSETQRNKGNFPGRFSGRQFSNSRSEMNVSTLELGDSALYLCASSAGQYTGELFFGEGSRLTVL.

This chain uses TRBV4-3 with TRBJ1-1, with D unresolved. V was clipped by 2 bases and J by 3 bases, with 7 bases between them. The germline gives CDR1 LGHNA, CDR2 YSLEER. The CDR3 extends over 13 amino acids. CDR3 DNA: TGCGCCAGCAGCCAACGGGGTTACACTGAAGCTTTCTTT. Its translation is CASSQRGYTEAFF.

The chain recombines TRBV7-6 with TRBJ1-3, with D perhaps TRBD1 (6 bases). The CDR3 totals 17 residues. Germline CDR1 SGHVS, CDR2 FNYEAQ. The V end was cut by 2 bases, the J end by 4 bases, with 18 bases between. The CDR3 protein is CASSLQGRGAQGNTIYF. The CDR3 region has the DNA TGTGCCAGCAGCTTACAAGGGCGGGGGGCGCAGGGAAACACCATATATTTT. Full variable domain (rest looked up from reference TRBV7-6 and TRBJ1-3): GAGVSQSPRYKVTKRGQDVALRCDPISGHVSLYWYRQALGQGPEFLTYFNYEAQQDKSGLPNDRFSAERPEGSISTLTIQRTEQRDSAMYRCASSLQGRGAQGNTIYFGEGSWLTVV.

This clone was recorded once. The rearrangement uses TRBV3-1 (or the pseudogene TRBV3-2) and TRBJ1-2; D ambiguous. The V end was cut by 4 bases, the J end by 10 bases, with 16 bases between. This CDR3 is 13 amino acids long. CDR1 is LGHDT, CDR2 YNNKEL, per germline (reference sequence). CDR3 nucleotide sequence: TGTGCCAGCAGCCTGGCGGGGAAACATGACTACACCTTC. Its protein is CASSLAGKHDYTF.

This chain uses TRBV20-1 with TRBJ2-7; possibly TRBD1 for D (6 bases). The CDR3 spans 14 residues. Germline CDR1 reads DFQATT; CDR2 reads SNEGSKA (reference sequence). With 3 bases removed from V and 0 bases from J, the gap between germline ends came to 12 bases. CDR3 sequence: CSASRQGSSYEQYF. The CDR3, as DNA: TGCAGTGCTAGTCGGCAGGGGAGCTCCTACGAGCAGTACTTC.

V is TRBV10-3 and J is TRBJ2-7, with a possible D match to TRBD2 (6 bases). V was cut by 2 bases and J by 2 bases, with 16 bases left in between. The CDR3 contains 16 residues. Germline-derived CDR1 and CDR2 are ENHRY and SYGVKD. CDR3 protein: CAISERPMERAYEQYF. CDR3 in DNA: TGTGCCATCAGTGAGCGGCCAATGGAGCGGGCCTACGAGCAGTACTTC.

This chain links TRBV27 with TRBJ1-6; 7 positions match TRBD1. CDR1 and CDR2 (germline): MNHEY, SMNVEV (reference sequence). The trim removed 7 bases at V and 6 bases at J, leaving 6 bases unmatched. The CDR3 sequence is 14 residues long. CDR3 sequence reads: CASTIGTVNSPLHF. The DNA of the CDR3 is TGTGCCAGCACCATAGGGACAGTTAATTCACCCCTCCACTTT.

CDR3 in amino acids: CAISEFGGAKREQFF. DNA for the CDR3: TGTGCCATCAGTGAGTTCGGGGGGGCGAAGCGAGAGCAGTTCTTC. The chain has TRBV10-3 and TRBJ2-1; 8 nucleotides match TRBD2. This CDR3 comprises 15 residues. Germline CDR1 reads ENHRY; CDR2 reads SYGVKD. Germline trimming cut 1 base from V and 10 bases from J; bases unmatched to any gene: 9.

This chain joins TRBV3-1 (or the pseudogene TRBV3-2) and TRBJ1-2; 7 bases are shared with TRBD1. The CDR3 loop spans 14 amino acids. V dropped 7 bases and J dropped 5; count of bases not matched to a gene: 10. The germline gives CDR1 LGHDT, CDR2 YNNKEL (reference sequence). CDR3 sequence reads: CASTPRDSVYGYTF. CDR3 DNA sequence: TGTGCCAGCACCCCCAGGGACAGCGTATATGGCTACACCTTC.

This rearrangement joins TRBV27 to TRBJ2-4; D unresolved. The V end was cut by 5 bases, the J end by 6 bases, with 11 bases between. Germline V CDR1 and CDR2: MNHEY, SMNVEV (reference sequence). The CDR3 loop spans 13 amino acids. The CDR3 region has the DNA TGTGCCAGCAGTCCCGACAACGTAAACATTCAGTACTTC. This sequence encodes CASSPDNVNIQYF.

The chain recombines TRBV10-3 with TRBJ2-1; 10 nucleotides line up with TRBD2. V lost 6 bases and J lost 6; bases outside the gene matches: 11. This CDR3 region has 16 residues. Germline V gene sequence: CDR1 ENHRY, CDR2 SYGVKD. The CDR3 region has the DNA TGTGCCATCAGGAATAACATAGCGGGGGGAACCAATGAGCAGTTCTTC. Amino acids: CAIRNNIAGGTNEQFF.

This chain joins TRBV30 and TRBJ2-6, with a possible D match to TRBD2 (6 bases). Germline CDR1 GTSNPN, CDR2 SVGIG (reference sequence). The CDR3 sequence is 14 residues long. The V and J ends lost 2 bases and 2 bases respectively, with 7 bases between them. This CDR3 reads CAWSPGAGANVLTF. CDR3 bases: TGTGCCTGGAGTCCGGGAGCTGGGGCCAACGTCCTGACTTTC.

This sequence joins TRBV11-2 and TRBJ1-6, with a weak D call TRBD1 (5 bases). Per germline, CDR1 SGHAT and CDR2 FQNNGV. V gave up 5 bases and J gave up 9 bases, with 17 bases separating them. The CDR3 covers 15 residues. CDR3 in DNA: TGTGCCAGCAGCCCCGGGTACGGGGGAGGTTCACCCCTCCACTTT. Translating gives CASSPGYGGGSPLHF.

The chain is built from TRBV18 and TRBJ1-1, with D tentatively TRBD1 (5 bases). The V gene's germline CDR1 is KGHSH and CDR2 LQKENI. V was shortened by 6 bases and J by 1 base, with 15 bases between the two germline ends. This CDR3 is built from 15 residues. CDR3 loop: CASSYSTVRNTEAFF. DNA for the CDR3: TGTGCCAGCTCCTATTCGACAGTCCGGAACACTGAAGCTTTCTTT.

This chain connects TRBV6-5 to TRBJ2-7, with D perhaps TRBD1 (5 bases). V gave up 2 bases and J gave up 4 bases, with 12 bases separating them. The CDR3 is 14 residues long. In germline, CDR1 is MNHEY, CDR2 SVGAGI. The CDR3 is CASSYRQTLYEQYF. The CDR3 region has the DNA TGTGCCAGCAGTTACAGACAGACGCTATACGAGCAGTACTTC.

The chain employs TRBV7-2 and TRBJ2-1; possible D gene TRBD1, 5 bases. Trimming shortened V by 5 bases and J by 1 base, and 9 bases separated the two germline ends. Germline loops: CDR1 SGHTA, CDR2 FQGNSA. This CDR3 is 14 amino acids long. Here the CDR3 reads CASSPDRSYNEQFF. The CDR3 DNA reads TGTGCCAGCAGCCCAGACAGATCCTACAATGAGCAGTTCTTC.

This chain links TRBV15 with TRBJ1-2; no clear D. The germline CDR1 and CDR2 sequences are LNHNV and YYDKDF (reference sequence). Trimming removed 0 bases from V and 3 bases from J, with 11 bases in between. The CDR3 totals 15 residues. CDR3 bases: TGTGCCACCAGCAGAGACTCGGGAGGCTACTATGGCTACACCTTC. It translates to CATSRDSGGYYGYTF. Looking up the rest from reference TRBV15 and TRBJ1-2 gives the full variable domain: DAMVIQNPRYQVTQFGKPVTLSCSQTLNHNVMYWYQQKSSQAPKLLFHYYDKDFNNEADTPDNFQSRRPNTSFCFLDIRSPGLGDTAMYLCATSRDSGGYYGYTFGSGTRLTVV.

In regard to this clone: Within the sample, other DNA sequences also encode this same CDR3. The V call is TRBV2, the J call TRBJ1-2; the match to TRBD1 covers 7 bases. The CDR3 sequence is 12 residues long. Losses at the gene ends were 5 bases for V and 6 bases for J; bases not matched to a gene: 3. Germline loops: CDR1 SNHLY, CDR2 FYNNEI. The CDR3 is CASSLQGNGYTF. The CDR3 DNA reads as TGTGCCAGCAGTTTACAGGGGAATGGCTACACCTTC.

The chain recombines TRBV5-1 with TRBJ2-3; 8 positions match TRBD1. Germline CDR1 SGHRS, CDR2 YFSETQ. The junction had 8 bases not matched to a gene; V was cut back by 3 bases and J by 2 bases. The CDR3 spans 16 residues. CDR3 sequence (DNA): TGCGCCAGCAGCTCTCGCGGGACAGGTCCCACAGATACGCAGTATTTT. It yields the protein CASSSRGTGPTDTQYF.

This chain connects TRBV25-1 to TRBJ1-1; unclear D gene. Looked up from germline, CDR1 is MGHDK and CDR2 is SYGVNS. The CDR3 is made up of 15 amino acids. Trimming left V 3 bases short and J 5 bases short, with 16 bases between. CDR3 in amino acids: CASSENTGDLTEAFF. CDR3 sequence (DNA): TGTGCCAGCAGTGAGAACACCGGAGATTTAACTGAAGCTTTCTTT.

The chain employs TRBV13 and TRBJ2-7; possibly TRBD1 for D (5 bases). The length of the CDR3 is 15 residues. Germline CDR1 and CDR2: PRHDT and FYEKMQ (reference sequence). The germline V and J ends were trimmed by 5 bases and 0 bases, with 14 bases remaining between them. CDR3 in DNA: TGTGCCAGCAGCCCCGACAGTCGGCGCTCCTACGAGCAGTACTTC. This sequence encodes CASSPDSRRSYEQYF.